This TCR beta chain came from a study of blood T cell repertoires in COVID-19. On the study more broadly: In each case, the material was cDNA or gDNA derived from T cells, B-cell-depleted T cells, or PBMCs.

This clone was counted a few times. Original methodology: For nucleated cells, counts were estimated from reference gene primer amplification. Here immunoSEQ multiplex PCR was the method, and the copy in TCRdb shows in-frame clones only, minus some. The V and J calls and clone size were taken over from that table, and D and trimming were inferred from the DNA. There are around 130,000 clones in the sample; around 80% occur only once, and 2.4% lies in the top ten. From germline, CDR1 is SNHLY and CDR2 FYNNEI. Trimming pared 4 bases from V and 3 bases from J, leaving 7 bases between. CDR3 size: 12 residues. Participant age was roughly 18 to 95 years, and participants resided in approximately 25 US areas.

This receptor was identified in a man aged 35-49 years with acute COVID-19. V gene TRBV2 combines with J gene TRBJ2-7; D is uncertain. The sequencing sample was made of PBMCs or T cells enriched from blood (not recorded which). The CDR3 is CASSGLIYEQYF. The CDR3 nucleotides read TGTGCCAGCAGTGGGCTTATCTACGAGCAGTACTTC.